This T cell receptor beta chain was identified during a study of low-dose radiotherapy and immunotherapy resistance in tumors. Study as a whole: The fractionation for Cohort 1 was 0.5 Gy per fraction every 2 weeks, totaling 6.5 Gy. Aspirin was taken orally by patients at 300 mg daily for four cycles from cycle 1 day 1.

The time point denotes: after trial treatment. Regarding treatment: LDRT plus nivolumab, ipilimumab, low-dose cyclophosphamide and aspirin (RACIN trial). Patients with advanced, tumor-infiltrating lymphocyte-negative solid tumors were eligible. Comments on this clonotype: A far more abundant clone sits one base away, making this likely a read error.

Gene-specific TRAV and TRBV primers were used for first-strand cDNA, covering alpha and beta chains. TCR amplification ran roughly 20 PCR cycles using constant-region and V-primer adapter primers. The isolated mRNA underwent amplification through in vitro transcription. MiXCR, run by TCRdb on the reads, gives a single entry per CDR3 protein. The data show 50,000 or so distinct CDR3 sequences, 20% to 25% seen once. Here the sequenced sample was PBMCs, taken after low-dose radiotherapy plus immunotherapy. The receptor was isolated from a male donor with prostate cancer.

The CDR3 DNA reads TGTGCCATCAGTCCAGGGACATCTAACTACAATGAGCAGTACTTC. It specifies CAISPGTSNYNEQYF. The chain carries TRBV10-3 and TRBJ2-5; D may be TRBD1 (6 bases). Trimming removed 5 bases at V and 11 bases at J, with 24 bases between. The CDR3 length is 15 residues. Germline CDR1 is ENHRY and CDR2 is SYGVKD.